These 6 T cell receptor beta chains came from one sample sequenced in a study of blood T cell repertoires in COVID-19. Sequencing used immunoSEQ multiplex PCR; TCRdb keeps in-frame clones, though not all of them. Of about 39,000 clones listed, approximately 94% are singletons. Sequenced material: peripheral blood. The receptors come from a human donor with active COVID-19. The donor label of this sample is uncertain.

The rearrangement links TRBV19 to TRBJ1-4; the match to TRBD1 covers 8 bases. Germline loops: CDR1 LNHDA, CDR2 SQIVND (reference sequence). There are 14 residues in the CDR3. With 5 bases clipped from V and 7 bases from J, the junction kept 6 bases outside the gene matches. CDR3 sequence: CASSRRGLVEKLFF. CDR3 coding DNA: TGTGCCAGTAGTCGCAGGGGGCTGGTTGAAAAACTGTTTTTT. Looking up the rest from reference TRBV19 and TRBJ1-4 gives the full variable domain: DGGITQSPKYLFRKEGQNVTLSCEQNLNHDAMYWYRQDPGQGLRLIYYSQIVNDFQKGDIAEGYSVSREKKESFPLTVTSAQKNPTAFYLCASSRRGLVEKLFFGSGTQLSVL.

Here the CDR3 reads CASSQATNLEQYF. DNA of the CDR3: TGTGCCAGCAGCCAAGCGACTAATCTCGAGCAGTACTTC. V gene TRBV3-1 (or the pseudogene TRBV3-2) combines with J gene TRBJ2-7, with D perhaps matching TRBD2 (5 bases). The CDR3 is made up of 13 amino acids. Germline V gene sequence: CDR1 LGHDT, CDR2 YNNKEL (reference sequence). V was shortened by 1 base and J by 6 bases, with 10 bases between the two germline ends.

This rearrangement joins TRBV5-1 to TRBJ1-2; 9 nucleotides match TRBD1. From germline, CDR1 is SGHRS and CDR2 YFSETQ. V shed 3 bases and J 7 bases; nucleotides not matched to a gene: 10. This CDR3 has 15 amino acids. CDR3 amino acids: CASSWGDRVDPGYTF. The CDR3 DNA follows: TGCGCCAGCAGCTGGGGGGACAGGGTTGATCCTGGCTACACCTTC.

This clone was recorded only once. The V call is TRBV12-5, the J call TRBJ2-5, with D maybe TRBD2 (5 bases). The CDR3 totals 13 residues. V lost 4 bases to trimming and J lost 5 bases, with 11 bases between them. Looked up from germline, CDR1 is LGHNT and CDR2 is FRNRAP. For the CDR3, the DNA is TGTGCTAGTGGTTCAGGCCCGGGGGAGACCCAGTACTTC. It is translated as CASGSGPGETQYF.

V gene TRBV11-2 combines with J gene TRBJ2-2; 9 bases are shared with TRBD2. Trimming at V came to 4 bases and at J to 3 bases, leaving 12 bases not matched to a gene. Looked up from germline, CDR1 is SGHAT and CDR2 is FQNNGV. This CDR3 is built from 18 residues. CDR3 sequence: CASSSELLAGRYTGELFF. DNA of the CDR3: TGTGCCAGCAGCTCCGAACTGCTAGCGGGACGCTACACCGGGGAGCTGTTTTTT.

The chain uses TRBV27 and TRBJ2-1; TRBD1 is a possible D gene (5 bases). Germline V lookup: CDR1 MNHEY, CDR2 SMNVEV (reference sequence). The CDR3 has 16 residues. Trimming removed 8 bases at V and 0 bases at J, with 17 bases between. CDR3 sequence reads: CASRRQGANSYNEQFF. CDR3 bases: TGTGCCAGCCGGCGTCAAGGGGCTAACTCCTACAATGAGCAGTTCTTC.